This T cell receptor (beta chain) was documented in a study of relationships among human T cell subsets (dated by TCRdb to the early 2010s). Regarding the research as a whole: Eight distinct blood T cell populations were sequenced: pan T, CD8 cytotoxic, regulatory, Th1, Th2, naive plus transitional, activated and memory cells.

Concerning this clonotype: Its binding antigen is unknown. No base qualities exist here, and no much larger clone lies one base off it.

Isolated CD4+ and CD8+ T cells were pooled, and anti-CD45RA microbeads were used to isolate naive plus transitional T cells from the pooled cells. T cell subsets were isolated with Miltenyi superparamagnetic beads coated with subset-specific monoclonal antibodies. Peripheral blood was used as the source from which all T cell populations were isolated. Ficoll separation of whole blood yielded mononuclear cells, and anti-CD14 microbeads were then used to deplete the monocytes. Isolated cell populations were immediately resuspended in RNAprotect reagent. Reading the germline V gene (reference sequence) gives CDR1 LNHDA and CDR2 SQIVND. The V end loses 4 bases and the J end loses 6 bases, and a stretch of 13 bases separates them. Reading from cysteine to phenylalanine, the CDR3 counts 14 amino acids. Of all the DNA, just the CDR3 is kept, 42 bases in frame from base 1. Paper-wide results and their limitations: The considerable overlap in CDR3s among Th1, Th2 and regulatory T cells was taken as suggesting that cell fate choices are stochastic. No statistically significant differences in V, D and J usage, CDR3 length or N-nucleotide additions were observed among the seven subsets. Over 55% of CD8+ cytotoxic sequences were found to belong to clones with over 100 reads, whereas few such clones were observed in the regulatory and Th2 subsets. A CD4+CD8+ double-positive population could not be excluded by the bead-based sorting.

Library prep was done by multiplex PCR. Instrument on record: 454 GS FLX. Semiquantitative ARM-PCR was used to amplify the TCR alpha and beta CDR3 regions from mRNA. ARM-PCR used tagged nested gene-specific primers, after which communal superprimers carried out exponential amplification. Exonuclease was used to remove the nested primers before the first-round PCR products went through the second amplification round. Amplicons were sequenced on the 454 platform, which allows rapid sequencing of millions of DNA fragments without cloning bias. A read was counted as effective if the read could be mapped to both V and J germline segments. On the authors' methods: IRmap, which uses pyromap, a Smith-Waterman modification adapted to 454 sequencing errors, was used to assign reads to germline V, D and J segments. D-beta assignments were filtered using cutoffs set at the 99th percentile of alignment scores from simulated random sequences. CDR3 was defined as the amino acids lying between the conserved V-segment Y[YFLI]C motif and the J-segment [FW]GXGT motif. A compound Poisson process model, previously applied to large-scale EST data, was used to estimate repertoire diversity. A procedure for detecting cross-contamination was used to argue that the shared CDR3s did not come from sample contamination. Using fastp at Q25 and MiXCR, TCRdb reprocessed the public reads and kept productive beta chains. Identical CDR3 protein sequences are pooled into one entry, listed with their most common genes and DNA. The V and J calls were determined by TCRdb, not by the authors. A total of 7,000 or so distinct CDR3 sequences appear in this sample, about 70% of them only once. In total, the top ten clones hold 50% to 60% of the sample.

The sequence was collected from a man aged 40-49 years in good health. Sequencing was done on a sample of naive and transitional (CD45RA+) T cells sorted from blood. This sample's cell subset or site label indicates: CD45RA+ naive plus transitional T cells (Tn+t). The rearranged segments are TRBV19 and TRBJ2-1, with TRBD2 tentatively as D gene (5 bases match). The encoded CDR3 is CASSSGRSRNEQFF. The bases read TGTGCCAGTAGTAGCGGGCGAAGTCGCAATGAGCAGTTCTTC.